This T cell receptor beta chain was obtained from a study of T cell repertoires in cytomegalovirus infection. Overall study: Public TCR beta signature analysis indicated the presence of both CMV infection and matching HLA type.

TCRdb re-called the reads with MiXCR, one entry per CDR3 protein. The profile shows around 740,000 distinct CDR3 sequences, 35% to 40% of them singletons. This CDR3 is built from 15 residues. Germline trimming cut 7 bases from V and 2 bases from J; bases unmatched to any gene: 5. In germline, CDR1 is MDHEN, CDR2 SYDVKM. Specimen: PBMCs. The origin of this receptor is a human donor in good health (CMV status not recorded). Some clones in this sample may be carry-over from other donors' samples. The V and J genes are TRBV28 and TRBJ1-3; 10 bases are shared with TRBD1. Here the CDR3 reads CASTSGTGAGNTIYF. The CDR3 nucleotides are TGTGCCAGCACCTCCGGGACAGGGGCTGGAAACACCATATATTTT. Together with reference TRBV28 and TRBJ1-3, the CDR3 gives the full variable domain: DVKVTQSSRYLVKRTGEKVFLECVQDMDHENMFWYRQDPGLGLRLIYFSYDVKMKEKGDIPEGYSVSREKKERFSLILESASTNQTSMYLCASTSGTGAGNTIYFGEGSWLTVV.